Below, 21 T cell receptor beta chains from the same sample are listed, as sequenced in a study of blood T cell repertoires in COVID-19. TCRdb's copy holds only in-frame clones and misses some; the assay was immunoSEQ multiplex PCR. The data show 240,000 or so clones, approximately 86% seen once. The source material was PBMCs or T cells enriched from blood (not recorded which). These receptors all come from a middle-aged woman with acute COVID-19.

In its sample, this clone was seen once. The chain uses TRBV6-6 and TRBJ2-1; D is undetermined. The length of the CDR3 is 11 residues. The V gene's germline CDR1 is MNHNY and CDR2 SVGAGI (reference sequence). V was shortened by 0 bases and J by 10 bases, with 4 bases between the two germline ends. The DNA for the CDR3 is TGTGCCAGCAGTTACTCACTCGAGCAGTTCTTC. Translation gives CASSYSLEQFF.

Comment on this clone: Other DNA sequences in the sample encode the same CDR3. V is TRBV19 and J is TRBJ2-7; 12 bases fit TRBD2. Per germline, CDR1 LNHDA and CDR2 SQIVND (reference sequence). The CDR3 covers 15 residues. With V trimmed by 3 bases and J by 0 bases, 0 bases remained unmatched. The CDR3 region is CASSMTSGSSYEQYF. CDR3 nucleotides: TGTGCCAGTAGTATGACTAGCGGGAGCTCCTACGAGCAGTACTTC.

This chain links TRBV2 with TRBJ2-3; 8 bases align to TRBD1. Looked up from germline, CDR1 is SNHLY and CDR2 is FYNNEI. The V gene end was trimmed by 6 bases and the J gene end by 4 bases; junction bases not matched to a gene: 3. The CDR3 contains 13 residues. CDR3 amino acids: CASSYRGSDTQYF. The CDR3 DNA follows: TGTGCCAGCAGCTACAGGGGGTCAGATACGCAGTATTTT.

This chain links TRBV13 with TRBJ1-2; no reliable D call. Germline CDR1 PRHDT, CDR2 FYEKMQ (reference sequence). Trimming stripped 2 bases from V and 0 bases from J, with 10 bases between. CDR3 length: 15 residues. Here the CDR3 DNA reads TGTGCCAGCAGCTTATTTGGCGACACTAACTATGGCTACACCTTC. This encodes CASSLFGDTNYGYTF.

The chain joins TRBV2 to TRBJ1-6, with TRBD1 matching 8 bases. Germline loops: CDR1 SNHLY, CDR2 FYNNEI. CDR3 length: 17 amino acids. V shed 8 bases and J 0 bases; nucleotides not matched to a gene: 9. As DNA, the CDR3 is TGTGCCAGCGGATCGGACAGGGCGAGCTCCTATAATTCACCCCTCCACTTT. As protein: CASGSDRASSYNSPLHF.

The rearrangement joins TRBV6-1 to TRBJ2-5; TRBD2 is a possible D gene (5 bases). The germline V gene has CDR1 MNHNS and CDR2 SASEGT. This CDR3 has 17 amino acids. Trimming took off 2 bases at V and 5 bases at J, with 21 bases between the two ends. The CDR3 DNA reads TGTGCCAGCAGTGAAATCGGTGGCACCGGGGTGGTTGAGACCCAGTACTTC. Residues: CASSEIGGTGVVETQYF.

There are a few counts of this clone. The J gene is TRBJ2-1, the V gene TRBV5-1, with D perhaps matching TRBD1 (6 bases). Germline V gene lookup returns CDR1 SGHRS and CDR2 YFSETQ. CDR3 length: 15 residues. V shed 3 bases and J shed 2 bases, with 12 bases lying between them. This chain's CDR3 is CASSSQGVAYNEQFF. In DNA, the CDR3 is TGCGCCAGCAGCTCACAGGGTGTAGCCTACAATGAGCAGTTCTTC.

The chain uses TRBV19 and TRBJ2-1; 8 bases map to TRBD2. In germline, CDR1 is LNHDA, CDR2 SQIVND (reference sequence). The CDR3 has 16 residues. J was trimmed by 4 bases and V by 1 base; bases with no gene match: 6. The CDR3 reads CASSIVGTSTYNEQFF. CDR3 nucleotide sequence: TGTGCCAGTAGTATAGTAGGGACTAGTACGTACAATGAGCAGTTCTTC.

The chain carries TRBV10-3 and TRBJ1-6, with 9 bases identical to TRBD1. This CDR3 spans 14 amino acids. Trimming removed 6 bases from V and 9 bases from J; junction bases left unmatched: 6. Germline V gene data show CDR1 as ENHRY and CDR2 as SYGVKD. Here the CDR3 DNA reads TGTGCCATCAGGGGGGACAGGGAAGGTTCACCCCTCCACTTT. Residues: CAIRGDREGSPLHF.

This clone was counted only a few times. The CDR3 spells CASRYRDRGSYEQYF. CDR3 DNA: TGTGCCAGCAGATACCGGGACAGGGGTTCGTACGAGCAGTACTTC. The chain uses TRBV6-5 and TRBJ2-7, with TRBD1 matching 10 bases. The V gene end was trimmed by 6 bases and the J gene end by 4 bases; junction bases not matched to a gene: 9. CDR3 length: 15 amino acids. Germline CDR1 MNHEY, CDR2 SVGAGI.

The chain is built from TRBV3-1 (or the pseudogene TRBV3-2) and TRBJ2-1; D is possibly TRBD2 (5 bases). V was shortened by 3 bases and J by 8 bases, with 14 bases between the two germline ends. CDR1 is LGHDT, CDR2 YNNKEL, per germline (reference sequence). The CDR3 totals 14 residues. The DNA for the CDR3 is TGTGCCAGCAGCCATACGGCTAGCCTCGATGAGCAGTTCTTC. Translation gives CASSHTASLDEQFF.

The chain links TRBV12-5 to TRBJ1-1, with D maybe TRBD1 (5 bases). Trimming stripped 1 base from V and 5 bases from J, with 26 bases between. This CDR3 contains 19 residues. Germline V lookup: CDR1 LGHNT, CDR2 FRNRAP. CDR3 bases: TGTGCTAGTGGTTTGGCAGTGAAGGCGGGACGGAGGGATAATACTGAAGCTTTCTTT. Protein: CASGLAVKAGRRDNTEAFF.

Written as DNA, the CDR3 is TGTGCCAGCAGCTTGATGCCTAGAGACACAGATACGCAGTATTTT. Encoded protein: CASSLMPRDTDTQYF. The chain uses TRBV5-4 and TRBJ2-3; D is uncertain. Germline V gene data show CDR1 as SGHNT and CDR2 as YYREEE (reference sequence). This CDR3 spans 15 amino acids. Trimming took 1 base from V and 2 from J, leaving 11 bases between them.

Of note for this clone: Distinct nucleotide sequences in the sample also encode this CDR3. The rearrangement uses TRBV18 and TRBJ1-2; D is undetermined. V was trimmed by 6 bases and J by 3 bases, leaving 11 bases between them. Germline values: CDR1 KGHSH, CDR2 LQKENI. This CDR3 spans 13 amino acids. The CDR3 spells CASSPSGDYGYTF. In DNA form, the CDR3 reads TGTGCCAGCTCCCCATCCGGAGACTATGGCTACACCTTC.

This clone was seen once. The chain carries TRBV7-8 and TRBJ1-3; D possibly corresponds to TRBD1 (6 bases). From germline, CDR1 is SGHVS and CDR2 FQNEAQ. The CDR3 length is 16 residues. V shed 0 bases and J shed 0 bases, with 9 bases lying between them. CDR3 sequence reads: CASSLATGSSGNTIYF. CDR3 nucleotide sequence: TGTGCCAGCAGCTTAGCGACAGGCTCCTCTGGAAACACCATATATTTT.

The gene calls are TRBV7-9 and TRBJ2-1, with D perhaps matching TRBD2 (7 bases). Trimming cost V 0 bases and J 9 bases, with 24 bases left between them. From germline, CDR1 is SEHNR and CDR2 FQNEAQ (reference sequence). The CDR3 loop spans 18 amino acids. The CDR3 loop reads CASSLARGNRVARVEQFF. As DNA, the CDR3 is TGTGCCAGCAGCTTAGCGCGGGGGAACAGGGTGGCCCGGGTTGAGCAGTTCTTC.

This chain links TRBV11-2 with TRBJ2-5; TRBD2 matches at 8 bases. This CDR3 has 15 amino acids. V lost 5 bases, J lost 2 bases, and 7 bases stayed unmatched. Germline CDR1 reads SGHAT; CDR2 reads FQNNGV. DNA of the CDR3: TGTGCCAGCAGCCTGAATAGCGGGAAACAAGAGACCCAGTACTTC. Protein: CASSLNSGKQETQYF.

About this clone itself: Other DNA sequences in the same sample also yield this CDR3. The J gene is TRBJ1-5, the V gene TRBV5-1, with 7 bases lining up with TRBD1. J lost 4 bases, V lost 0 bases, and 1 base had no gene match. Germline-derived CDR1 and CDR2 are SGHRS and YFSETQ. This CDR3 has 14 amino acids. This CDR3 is CASSLETGNQPQHF. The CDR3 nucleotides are TGCGCCAGCAGCTTGGAGACAGGGAATCAGCCCCAGCATTTT.

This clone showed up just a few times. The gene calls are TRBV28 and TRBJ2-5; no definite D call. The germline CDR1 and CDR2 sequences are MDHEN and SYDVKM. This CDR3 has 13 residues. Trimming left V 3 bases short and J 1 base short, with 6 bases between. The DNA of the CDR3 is TGTGCCAGCAGTTTCAGGATCCAAGAGACCCAGTACTTC. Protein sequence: CASSFRIQETQYF.

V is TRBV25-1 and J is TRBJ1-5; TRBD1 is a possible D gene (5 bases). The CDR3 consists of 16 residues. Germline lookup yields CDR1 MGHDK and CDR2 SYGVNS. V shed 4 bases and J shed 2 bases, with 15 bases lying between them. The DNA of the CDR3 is TGTGCCAGCAGTGCTGCGACAGAGAAAGGCAATCAGCCCCAGCATTTT. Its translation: CASSAATEKGNQPQHF.

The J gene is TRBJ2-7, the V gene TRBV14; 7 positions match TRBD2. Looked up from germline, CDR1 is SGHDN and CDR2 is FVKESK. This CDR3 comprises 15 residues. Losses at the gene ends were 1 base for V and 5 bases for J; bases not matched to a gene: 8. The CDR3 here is CASSQVFGGSNEQYF. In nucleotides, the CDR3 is TGTGCCAGCAGCCAAGTTTTCGGGGGGTCCAACGAGCAGTACTTC.